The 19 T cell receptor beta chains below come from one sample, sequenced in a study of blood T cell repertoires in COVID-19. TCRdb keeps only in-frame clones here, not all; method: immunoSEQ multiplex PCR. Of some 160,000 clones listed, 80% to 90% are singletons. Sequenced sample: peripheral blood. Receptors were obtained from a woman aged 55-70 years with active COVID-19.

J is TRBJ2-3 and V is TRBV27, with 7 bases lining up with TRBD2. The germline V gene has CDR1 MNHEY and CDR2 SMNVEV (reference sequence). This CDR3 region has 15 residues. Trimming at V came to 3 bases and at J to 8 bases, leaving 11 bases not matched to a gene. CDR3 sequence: CASSLASGNTGTQYF. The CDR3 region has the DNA TGTGCCAGCAGTTTGGCCAGCGGGAACACCGGTACGCAGTATTTT.

DNA of the CDR3: TGCGCCAGCAGCCAAGATAGCCCCGGGAGGAGAAGCGCTTTCTTT. This sequence encodes CASSQDSPGRRSAFF. The V gene is TRBV4-3, the J gene TRBJ1-1; no reliable D call. The germline CDR1 and CDR2 sequences are LGHNA and YSLEER. The CDR3 length is 15 residues. Trimming cost V 0 bases and J 11 bases, with 19 bases left between them.

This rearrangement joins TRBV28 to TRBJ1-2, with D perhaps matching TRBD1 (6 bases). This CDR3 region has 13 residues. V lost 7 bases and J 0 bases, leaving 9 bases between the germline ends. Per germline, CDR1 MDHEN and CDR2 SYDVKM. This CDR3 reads CASTWTANYGYTF. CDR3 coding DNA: TGTGCCAGCACGTGGACAGCTAACTATGGCTACACCTTC.

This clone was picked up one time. CDR3 residues: CASSEQKRASTDTQYF. CDR3 coding DNA: TGTGCCAGCAGCGAACAAAAGCGGGCGTCCACAGATACGCAGTATTTT. This sequence joins TRBV9 and TRBJ2-3, with a possible D match to TRBD2 (6 bases). CDR3 length: 16 residues. V lost 3 bases and J lost 2, with 16 bases in between. Looked up from germline, CDR1 is SGDLS and CDR2 is YYNGEE.

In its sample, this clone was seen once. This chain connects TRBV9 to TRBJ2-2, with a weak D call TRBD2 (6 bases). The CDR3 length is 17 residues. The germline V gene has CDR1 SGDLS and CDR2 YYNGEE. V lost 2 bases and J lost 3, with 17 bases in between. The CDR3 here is CASSVGGGRLDTGELFF. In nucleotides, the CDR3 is TGTGCCAGCAGCGTGGGTGGTGGGAGGTTGGACACCGGGGAGCTGTTTTTT.

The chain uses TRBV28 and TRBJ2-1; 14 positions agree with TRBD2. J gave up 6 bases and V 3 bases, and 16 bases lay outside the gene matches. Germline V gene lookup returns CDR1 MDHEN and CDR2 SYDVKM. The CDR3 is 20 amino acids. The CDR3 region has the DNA TGTGCCAGCAGTTTCGGGACTAGCGGGAGATGGGTGGGAGGGTTCAATGAGCAGTTCTTC. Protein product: CASSFGTSGRWVGGFNEQFF.

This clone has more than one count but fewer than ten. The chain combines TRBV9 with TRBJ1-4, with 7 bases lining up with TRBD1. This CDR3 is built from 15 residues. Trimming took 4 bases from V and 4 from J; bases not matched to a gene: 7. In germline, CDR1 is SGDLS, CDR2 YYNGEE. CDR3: CASSSSQGINEKLFF. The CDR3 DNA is TGTGCCAGCAGCTCCTCACAGGGGATTAATGAAAAACTGTTTTTT.

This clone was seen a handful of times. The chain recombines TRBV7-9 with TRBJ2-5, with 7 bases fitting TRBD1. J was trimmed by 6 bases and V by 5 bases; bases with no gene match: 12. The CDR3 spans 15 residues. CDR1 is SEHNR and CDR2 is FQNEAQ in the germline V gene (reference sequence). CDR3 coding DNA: TGTGCCAGCAGCCCGGAGTCAGGGGGATGGCAGACCCAGTACTTC. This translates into CASSPESGGWQTQYF.

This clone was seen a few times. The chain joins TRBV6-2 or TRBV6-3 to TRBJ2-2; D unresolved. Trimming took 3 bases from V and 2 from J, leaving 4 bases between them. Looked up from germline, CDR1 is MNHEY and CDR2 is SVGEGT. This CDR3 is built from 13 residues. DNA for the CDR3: TGTGCCAGCAGTTATATAAACACCGGGGAGCTGTTTTTT. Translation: CASSYINTGELFF.

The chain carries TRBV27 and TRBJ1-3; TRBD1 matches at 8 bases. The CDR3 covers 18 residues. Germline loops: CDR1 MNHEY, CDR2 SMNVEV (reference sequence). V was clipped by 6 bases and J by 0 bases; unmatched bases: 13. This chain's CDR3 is CASRFRGRPIFSGNTIYF. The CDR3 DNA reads TGTGCCAGCAGGTTCAGGGGGCGCCCAATCTTCTCTGGAAACACCATATATTTT.

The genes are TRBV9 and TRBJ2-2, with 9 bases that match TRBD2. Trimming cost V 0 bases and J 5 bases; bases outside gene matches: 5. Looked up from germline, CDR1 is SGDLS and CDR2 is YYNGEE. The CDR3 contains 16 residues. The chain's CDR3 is CASSVGLSGSTGELFF. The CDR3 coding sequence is TGTGCCAGCAGCGTAGGTCTTAGCGGGAGTACCGGGGAGCTGTTTTTT. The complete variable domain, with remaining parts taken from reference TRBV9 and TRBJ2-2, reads DSGVTQTPKHLITATGQRVTLRCSPRSGDLSVYWYQQSLDQGLQFLIQYYNGEERAKGNILERFSAQQFPDLHSELNLSSLELGDSALYFCASSVGLSGSTGELFFGEGSRLTVL.

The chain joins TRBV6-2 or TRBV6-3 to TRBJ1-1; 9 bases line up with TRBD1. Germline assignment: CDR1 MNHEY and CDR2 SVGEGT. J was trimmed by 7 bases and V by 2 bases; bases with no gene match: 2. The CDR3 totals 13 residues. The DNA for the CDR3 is TGTGCCAGCAGTTACCGGACAGGGGTTGAAGCTTTCTTT. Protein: CASSYRTGVEAFF.

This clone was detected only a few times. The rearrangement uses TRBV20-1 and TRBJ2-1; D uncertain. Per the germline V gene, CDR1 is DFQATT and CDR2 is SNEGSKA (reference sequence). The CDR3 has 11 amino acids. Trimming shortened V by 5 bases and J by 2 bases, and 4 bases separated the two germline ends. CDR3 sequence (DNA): TGCAGTGCTGCGGCCTACAATGAGCAGTTCTTC. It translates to CSAAAYNEQFF.

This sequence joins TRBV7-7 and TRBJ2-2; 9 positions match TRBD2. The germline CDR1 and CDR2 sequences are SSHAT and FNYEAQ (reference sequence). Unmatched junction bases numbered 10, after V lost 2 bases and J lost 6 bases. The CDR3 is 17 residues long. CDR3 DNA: TGTGCCAGCAGCTTAAGTAGCGGGAGAGAAGGCGCCGGGGAGCTGTTTTTT. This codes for CASSLSSGREGAGELFF.

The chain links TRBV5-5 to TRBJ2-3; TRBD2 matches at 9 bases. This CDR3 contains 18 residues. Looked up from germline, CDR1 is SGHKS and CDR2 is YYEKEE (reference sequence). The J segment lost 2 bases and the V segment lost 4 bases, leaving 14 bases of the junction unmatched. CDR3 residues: CASSRASSGSGLTDTQYF. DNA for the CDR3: TGTGCCAGCAGCCGGGCCAGTAGCGGGAGTGGCCTCACAGATACGCAGTATTTT.

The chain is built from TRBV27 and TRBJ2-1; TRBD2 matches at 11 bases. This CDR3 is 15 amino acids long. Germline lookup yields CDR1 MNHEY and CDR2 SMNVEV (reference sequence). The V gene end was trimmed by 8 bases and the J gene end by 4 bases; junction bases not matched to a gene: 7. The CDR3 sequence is CASLIAGGQYNEQFF. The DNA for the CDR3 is TGTGCCAGCCTAATAGCGGGAGGGCAGTACAATGAGCAGTTCTTC.

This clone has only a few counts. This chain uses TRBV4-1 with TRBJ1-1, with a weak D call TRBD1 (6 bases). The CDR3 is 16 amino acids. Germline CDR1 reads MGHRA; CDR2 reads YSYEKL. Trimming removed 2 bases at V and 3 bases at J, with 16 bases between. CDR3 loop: CASSQQGGGAYTEAFF. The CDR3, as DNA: TGCGCCAGCAGCCAACAGGGAGGGGGGGCCTACACTGAAGCTTTCTTT.

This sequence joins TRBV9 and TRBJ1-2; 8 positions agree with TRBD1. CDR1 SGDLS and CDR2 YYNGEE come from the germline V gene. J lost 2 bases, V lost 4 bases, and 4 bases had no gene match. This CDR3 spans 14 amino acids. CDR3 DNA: TGTGCCAGCAGCCGGACAGGGTACAACTATGGCTACACCTTC. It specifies CASSRTGYNYGYTF.

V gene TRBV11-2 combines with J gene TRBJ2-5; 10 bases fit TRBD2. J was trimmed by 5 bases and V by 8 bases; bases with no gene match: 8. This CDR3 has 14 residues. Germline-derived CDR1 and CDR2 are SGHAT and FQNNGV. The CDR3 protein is CASRIAGGGETQYF. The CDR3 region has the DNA TGTGCCAGCCGAATAGCGGGAGGTGGGGAGACCCAGTACTTC.